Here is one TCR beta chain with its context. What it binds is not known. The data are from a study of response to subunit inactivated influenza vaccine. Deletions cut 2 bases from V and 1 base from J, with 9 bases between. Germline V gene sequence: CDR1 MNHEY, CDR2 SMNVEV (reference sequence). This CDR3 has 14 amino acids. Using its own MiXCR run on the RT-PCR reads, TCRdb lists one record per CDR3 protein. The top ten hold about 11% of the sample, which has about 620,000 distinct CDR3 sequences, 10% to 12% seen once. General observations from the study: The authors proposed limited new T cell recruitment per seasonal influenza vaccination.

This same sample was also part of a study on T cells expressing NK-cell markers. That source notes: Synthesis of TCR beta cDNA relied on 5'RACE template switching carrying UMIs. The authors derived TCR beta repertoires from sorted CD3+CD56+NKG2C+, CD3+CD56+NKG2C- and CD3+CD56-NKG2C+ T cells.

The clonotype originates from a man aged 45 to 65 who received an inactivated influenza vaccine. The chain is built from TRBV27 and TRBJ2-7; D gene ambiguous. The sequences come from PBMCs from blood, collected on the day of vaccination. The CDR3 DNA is TGTGCCAGCAGTTTAGGCAGGTGGTCCTACGAGCAGTACTTC. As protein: CASSLGRWSYEQYF.